Below, 29 T cell receptor beta chains from the same sample are listed, as sequenced in a study of blood T cell repertoires in COVID-19. Some clones are missing from TCRdb's copy, which holds only in-frame ones; the method was immunoSEQ multiplex PCR. The data show around 620,000 clones, about 87% seen once. Material: peripheral blood. The receptors stem from a woman aged 18-35 years with acute or convalescent COVID-19.

The CDR3 protein is CASSLVPRTSGGEQYF. DNA of the CDR3: TGTGCCAGCAGCTTAGTTCCTCGGACTAGCGGGGGCGAGCAGTACTTC. The chain uses TRBV7-2 and TRBJ2-7; 13 nucleotides align to TRBD2. Germline V gene lookup returns CDR1 SGHTA and CDR2 FQGNSA. This CDR3 spans 16 amino acids. V trimming: 1 base; J trimming: 6 bases; junction bases outside the gene matches: 6.

This chain joins TRBV19 and TRBJ1-2; D unclear. CDR3 length: 13 amino acids. The V gene's germline CDR1 is LNHDA and CDR2 SQIVND (reference sequence). Trimming pared 6 bases from V and 3 bases from J, leaving 11 bases between. DNA for the CDR3: TGTGCCAGTAGGTATATGGAGGACTATGGCTACACCTTC. It yields the protein CASRYMEDYGYTF.

The chain is built from TRBV24-1 and TRBJ1-1; D remains ambiguous. With 2 bases removed from V and 4 bases from J, the gap between germline ends came to 10 bases. The CDR3 runs to 14 residues. Germline CDR1 is KGHDR and CDR2 is SFDVKD. CDR3 coding DNA: TGTGCCACCAGTGATTCGTTTGGAGGCACTGAAGCTTTCTTT. Translating gives CATSDSFGGTEAFF.

The CDR3 sequence is CASSSQGFAQHF. The DNA of the CDR3 is TGTGCCAGCAGTTCCCAGGGGTTTGCCCAGCATTTT. The chain joins TRBV28 to TRBJ1-5, with a tentative D call TRBD1 (6 bases). Per the germline V gene, CDR1 is MDHEN and CDR2 is SYDVKM. V was cut by 4 bases and J by 11 bases, with 12 bases left in between. The CDR3 consists of 12 residues.

The chain joins TRBV7-2 to TRBJ1-1; D is unclear. The CDR3 covers 14 residues. Germline values: CDR1 SGHTA, CDR2 FQGNSA. V was cut by 1 base and J by 6 bases, with 12 bases left in between. Written as DNA, the CDR3 is TGTGCCAGCAGCTTAGTTTCCGGGAAGGCTGAAGCTTTCTTT. Amino acid sequence: CASSLVSGKAEAFF.

The V gene is TRBV23-1, the J gene TRBJ1-1; TRBD1 agrees at 7 bases. TRBV23-1 is an ORF; its function is uncertain. V was clipped by 4 bases and J by 3 bases; unmatched bases: 11. The CDR3 length is 16 residues. CDR3: CASSPQTPDRDTEAFF. In DNA, the CDR3 is TGCGCCAGCAGTCCCCAAACACCTGACAGGGACACTGAAGCTTTCTTT.

The V call is TRBV21-1, the J call TRBJ1-2. TRBV21-1 is classified as a pseudogene. The CDR3 length is 16 residues. CDR3 in amino acids: CASSKERRDSNYGYTF. CDR3 nucleotide sequence: TGTGCCAGCAGCAAAGAGCGCAGAGACTCTAACTATGGCTACACCTTC.

This rearrangement joins TRBV29-1 to TRBJ1-2; 10 positions match TRBD1. The J segment lost 6 bases and the V segment lost 4 bases, leaving 20 bases of the junction unmatched. This CDR3 region has 18 residues. CDR1 SQVTM and CDR2 ANQGSEA come from the germline V gene. The CDR3 is CSVVVFPGQGESRNGYTF. DNA for the CDR3: TGCAGCGTTGTTGTTTTCCCTGGACAGGGGGAATCGCGGAATGGCTACACCTTC. Looking up the rest from reference TRBV29-1 and TRBJ1-2 gives the full variable domain: SAVISQKPSRDICQRGTSLTIQCQVDSQVTMMFWYRQQPGQSLTLIATANQGSEATYESGFVIDKFPISRPNLTFSTLTVSNMSPEDSSIYLCSVVVFPGQGESRNGYTFGSGTRLTVV.

V gene TRBV28 combines with J gene TRBJ1-5, with 11 bases identical to TRBD1. Germline V CDR1 and CDR2: MDHEN, SYDVKM. CDR3 size: 15 residues. V lost 6 bases to trimming and J lost 5 bases; unmatched junction nucleotides: 6. In nucleotides, the CDR3 is TGTGCCAGCAGCCAGGACAGGGGGCGTCATCAGCCCCAGCATTTT. Translated, it gives CASSQDRGRHQPQHF.

The chain carries TRBV6-5 and TRBJ2-7, with no clear D. Germline V gene lookup returns CDR1 MNHEY and CDR2 SVGAGI. CDR3 length: 12 amino acids. V gave up 6 bases and J gave up 3 bases, with 9 bases separating them. The CDR3 region is CASRGEFYEQYF. The CDR3 DNA is TGTGCCAGCAGGGGCGAGTTCTACGAGCAGTACTTC.

This clone came up a few times. J is TRBJ2-7 and V is TRBV24-1; TRBD1 agrees at 8 bases. V dropped 5 bases and J dropped 5; count of bases not matched to a gene: 7. Germline V gene lookup returns CDR1 KGHDR and CDR2 SFDVKD. The length of the CDR3 is 14 residues. The CDR3 here is CATSVGAGGDEQYF. CDR3 coding DNA: TGTGCCACCAGTGTAGGGGCAGGGGGCGACGAGCAGTACTTC.

The chain combines TRBV25-1 with TRBJ1-2; 9 bases line up with TRBD1. The CDR3 covers 15 residues. Germline values: CDR1 MGHDK, CDR2 SYGVNS. After removal of 1 base from V and 2 bases from J, the junction contained 2 bases not matched to a gene. The CDR3: CASSELGQGNYGYTF. In nucleotides, the CDR3 is TGTGCCAGCAGTGAATTGGGACAGGGAAACTATGGCTACACCTTC.

This clone was seen only a few times. V usage is TRBV24-1 and J usage is TRBJ1-5; D is uncertain. The V end lost 7 bases, the J end lost 7 bases, and 13 bases lay between the germline ends. Germline CDR1 is KGHDR and CDR2 is SFDVKD. The CDR3 has 13 residues. The CDR3 is CATSGKRGQPQHF. The CDR3 DNA follows: TGTGCCACCAGCGGAAAGAGAGGCCAGCCCCAGCATTTT.

The V gene is TRBV2, the J gene TRBJ2-7; 9 bases line up with TRBD2. Germline CDR1 is SNHLY and CDR2 is FYNNEI. The CDR3 has 17 amino acids. J was trimmed by 4 bases and V by 2 bases; bases with no gene match: 12. This CDR3 is CASSENTKRGVFYEQYF. The CDR3 DNA follows: TGTGCCAGCAGTGAAAACACGAAGCGGGGGGTCTTTTACGAGCAGTACTTC.

The chain recombines TRBV18 with TRBJ1-1; 7 bases fit TRBD1. The CDR3 is made up of 19 amino acids. The trim removed 0 bases at V and 0 bases at J, leaving 13 bases unmatched. Germline values: CDR1 KGHSH, CDR2 LQKENI. Here the CDR3 reads CASSPPSPTSRGLNTEAFF. CDR3 nucleotides: TGTGCCAGCTCACCACCATCACCGACCTCCAGGGGGTTGAACACTGAAGCTTTCTTT.

The rearrangement uses TRBV11-2 and TRBJ2-1, with D possibly matching TRBD1 (7 bases). CDR1 is SGHAT and CDR2 is FQNNGV in the germline V gene. This CDR3 spans 16 amino acids. V lost 7 bases and J lost 3, with 19 bases in between. The CDR3 protein is CASTEGGGGIYNEQFF. The CDR3 DNA is TGTGCCAGCACCGAAGGAGGGGGCGGAATCTACAATGAGCAGTTCTTC.

This clone occurred a few times. The chain combines TRBV18 with TRBJ2-2; D gene ambiguous. Germline V gene data show CDR1 as KGHSH and CDR2 as LQKENI. CDR3 length equals 15 residues. With 1 base removed from V and 3 bases from J, the gap between germline ends came to 9 bases. CDR3 nucleotides: TGTGCCAGCTCACCACTCCAGGTTGACACCGGGGAGCTGTTTTTT. As protein: CASSPLQVDTGELFF.

This CDR3 is CASLTGTGGSGYTF. In nucleotides, the CDR3 is TGTGCCAGCCTGACCGGGACAGGGGGCAGTGGCTACACCTTC. The rearrangement joins TRBV19 to TRBJ1-2, with TRBD1 identical over 12 bases. Germline V lookup: CDR1 LNHDA, CDR2 SQIVND (reference sequence). After removal of 9 bases from V and 7 bases from J, the junction contained 9 bases not matched to a gene. CDR3 length equals 14 residues.

The V and J genes are TRBV6-5 and TRBJ1-2; D remains ambiguous. The CDR3 length is 15 residues. Per the germline V gene, CDR1 is MNHEY and CDR2 is SVGAGI. Trimming removed 8 bases at V and 0 bases at J, with 16 bases between. CDR3 DNA: TGTGCCAGCCGGGTCCTCAGTTTTTCTAACTATGGCTACACCTTC. Translation: CASRVLSFSNYGYTF.

The chain recombines TRBV21-1 with TRBJ2-4; no check of the table's D call, TRBD1, against the DNA was made. TRBV21-1 has pseudogene status. The CDR3 totals 17 residues. CDR3 residues: CASSNRVPGPAKNIQYF. Written as DNA, the CDR3 is TGTGCCAGCAGCAATAGGGTCCCAGGGCCAGCCAAAAACATTCAGTACTTC.

The chain combines TRBV10-3 with TRBJ1-1; D gene unclear. Germline CDR1 ENHRY, CDR2 SYGVKD. Trimming took 9 bases from V and 4 from J, leaving 15 bases between them. The CDR3 has 13 amino acids. The CDR3 DNA is TGTGCCATACGACTAAAACTTGGCACTGAAGCTTTCTTT. This codes for CAIRLKLGTEAFF.

V usage is TRBV7-6 and J usage is TRBJ2-1; 11 nucleotides agree with TRBD2. The CDR3 length is 17 residues. Germline CDR1 and CDR2: SGHVS and FNYEAQ. With V trimmed by 6 bases and J by 2 bases, 9 bases remained unmatched. The CDR3 loop reads CASSHVGTSGPYNEQFF. The CDR3 region has the DNA TGTGCCAGCAGTCATGTTGGGACTAGCGGACCCTACAATGAGCAGTTCTTC.

This chain connects TRBV5-6 to TRBJ1-2; 8 bases agree with TRBD1. The CDR3 is 16 amino acids. V lost 4 bases, J lost 4 bases, and 12 bases stayed unmatched. Per the germline V gene, CDR1 is SGHDT and CDR2 is YYEEEE. The CDR3, as DNA: TGTGCCAGCAGCCCCGGGAGGACAGGGAGTTTCTATGGCTACACCTTC. It is translated as CASSPGRTGSFYGYTF.

The V call is TRBV4-3, the J call TRBJ1-1; 9 nucleotides match TRBD1. The CDR3 is 15 amino acids. CDR1 LGHNA and CDR2 YSLEER come from the germline V gene. Unmatched junction bases numbered 4, after V lost 1 base and J lost 4 bases. CDR3 coding DNA: TGCGCCAGCAGCCAAGGGGACAGGGAAGGCACTGAAGCTTTCTTT. Encoded protein: CASSQGDREGTEAFF.

The chain has TRBV9 and TRBJ2-3, with 7 bases lining up with TRBD2. The CDR3 contains 17 residues. Trimming removed 4 bases from V and 4 bases from J; junction bases left unmatched: 15. Germline V gives CDR1 SGDLS, CDR2 YYNGEE. As DNA, the CDR3 is TGTGCCAGCAGCATCGCTAGGGAGGCGCTAGCGGCAGATACGCAGTATTTT. This codes for CASSIAREALAADTQYF.

The rearrangement joins TRBV2 to TRBJ1-6; D not certain. The CDR3 has 15 amino acids. V was clipped by 3 bases and J by 3 bases, with 9 bases between them. From germline, CDR1 is SNHLY and CDR2 FYNNEI. The CDR3 loop is CASSDRQDYNSPLHF. The CDR3 DNA sequence: TGTGCCAGCAGTGATAGGCAGGACTATAATTCACCCCTCCACTTT.

As regards this clone: Other DNA sequences in this specimen translate into the identical CDR3. The gene calls are TRBV30 and TRBJ1-5, with D possibly being TRBD1 (6 bases). V lost 2 bases and J 4 bases, leaving 9 bases between the germline ends. CDR3 length equals 13 residues. Germline V CDR1 and CDR2: GTSNPN, SVGIG (reference sequence). As DNA, the CDR3 is TGTGCCTGGAGTCTACAGGGAAATCAGCCCCAGCATTTT. Amino acid sequence: CAWSLQGNQPQHF.

The chain has TRBV14 and TRBJ1-2; possibly TRBD1 for D (6 bases). Per the germline V gene, CDR1 is SGHDN and CDR2 is FVKESK. This CDR3 spans 17 amino acids. V lost 0 bases to trimming and J lost 6 bases, with 20 bases between them. The CDR3 is CASSQEAGGREGNGYTF. As DNA, the CDR3 is TGTGCCAGCAGCCAAGAGGCGGGGGGGCGAGAGGGAAATGGCTACACCTTC.

The chain joins TRBV7-2 to TRBJ2-7; 7 nucleotides match TRBD1. Trimming at V came to 2 bases and at J to 1 base, leaving 5 bases not matched to a gene. This CDR3 is 15 amino acids long. From germline, CDR1 is SGHTA and CDR2 FQGNSA. Here the CDR3 reads CASSLSKGQSYEQYF. The CDR3, as DNA: TGTGCCAGCAGCTTAAGTAAGGGACAGTCCTACGAGCAGTACTTC.